This T cell receptor beta chain was identified during a study of Ad26.COV2.S vaccination and SARS-CoV-2 variants. Study in general: Each vaccinee took Ad26.COV2.S intramuscularly, once or twice 56 days apart. Whole-study results and caveats: Individuals receiving vaccine had higher spike-specific TCR breadth than placebo recipients did. Once vaccination had occurred, spike-specific CD8+ and CD4+ T cell responses reportedly showed substantial breadth. Measurements of TCR breadth and depth may have given underestimates of the total T cell responses.

About this clone itself: No antigen is known for it.

TCRdb's copy holds only in-frame clones and misses some; the assay was immunoSEQ multiplex PCR. The sample lists roughly 700,000 clones; roughly 90% were seen once. The germline gives CDR1 MNHEY, CDR2 SVGAGI. The length of the CDR3 is 15 residues. Trimming cost V 5 bases and J 5 bases; bases outside gene matches: 8. The treatment is: around 19 received Ad26.COV2.S at low or high dose, single or two shots; roughly five received placebo; per-sample allocation not given. Each sample was drawn 63 days after the first injection (of vaccine or placebo). The material was peripheral blood, obtained in a trial of Ad26.COV2.S vaccine versus placebo. V gene TRBV6-5 combines with J gene TRBJ2-3; TRBD1 aligns across 9 bases. The TCR sequence derives from a person aged 18-65 years who received the Ad26.COV2.S COVID-19 vaccine or a placebo. CDR3 bases: TGTGCCAGCAGTAACGGACAGGGGTACAGAGATACGCAGTATTTT. As protein: CASSNGQGYRDTQYF.